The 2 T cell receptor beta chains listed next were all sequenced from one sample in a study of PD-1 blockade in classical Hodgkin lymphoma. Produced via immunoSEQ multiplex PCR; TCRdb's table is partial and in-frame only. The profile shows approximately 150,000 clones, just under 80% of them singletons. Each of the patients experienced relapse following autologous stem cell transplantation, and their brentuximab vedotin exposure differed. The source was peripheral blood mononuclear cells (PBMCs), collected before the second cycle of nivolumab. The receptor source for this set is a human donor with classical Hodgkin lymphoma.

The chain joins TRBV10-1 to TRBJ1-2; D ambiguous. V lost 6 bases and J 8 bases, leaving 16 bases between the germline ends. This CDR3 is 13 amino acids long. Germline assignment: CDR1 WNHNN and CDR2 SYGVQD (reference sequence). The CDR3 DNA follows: TGCGCCAGCAGCCCCATGAGCCGCGGGGGCTACACCTTC. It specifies CASSPMSRGGYTF.

Written as DNA, the CDR3 is TGTGCCAGCACCCCCCAGGGTGGGTCCACTCGTGCTTTCTTT. This translates into CASTPQGGSTRAFF. This rearrangement joins TRBV6-5 to TRBJ1-1; a possible D gene is TRBD1 (5 bases). This CDR3 has 14 amino acids. Germline CDR1 MNHEY, CDR2 SVGAGI. V shed 7 bases and J shed 11 bases, with 23 bases lying between them.